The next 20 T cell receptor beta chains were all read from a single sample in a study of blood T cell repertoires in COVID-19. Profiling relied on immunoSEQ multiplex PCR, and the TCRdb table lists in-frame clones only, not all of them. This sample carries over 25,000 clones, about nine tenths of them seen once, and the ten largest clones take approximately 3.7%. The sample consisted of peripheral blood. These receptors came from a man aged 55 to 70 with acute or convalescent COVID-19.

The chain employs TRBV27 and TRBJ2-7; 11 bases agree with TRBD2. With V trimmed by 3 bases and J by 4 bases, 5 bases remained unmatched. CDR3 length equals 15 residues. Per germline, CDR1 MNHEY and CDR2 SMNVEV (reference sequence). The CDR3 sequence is CASSFSGRGRYEQYF. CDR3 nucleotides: TGTGCCAGCAGTTTTAGCGGGAGGGGCCGATACGAGCAGTACTTC.

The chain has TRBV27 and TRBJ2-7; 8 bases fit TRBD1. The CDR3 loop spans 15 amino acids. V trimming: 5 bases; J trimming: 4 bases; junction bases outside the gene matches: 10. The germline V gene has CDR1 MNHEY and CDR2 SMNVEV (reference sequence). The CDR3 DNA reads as TGTGCCAGCAGTATTGCCGGACAGGGCTTATACGAGCAGTACTTC. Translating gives CASSIAGQGLYEQYF.

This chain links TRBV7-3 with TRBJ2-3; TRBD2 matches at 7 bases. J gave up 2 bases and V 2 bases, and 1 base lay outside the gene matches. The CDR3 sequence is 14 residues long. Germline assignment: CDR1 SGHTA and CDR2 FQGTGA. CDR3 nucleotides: TGTGCCAGCAGCTTAGCGGGAGTCACAGATACGCAGTATTTT. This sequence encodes CASSLAGVTDTQYF.

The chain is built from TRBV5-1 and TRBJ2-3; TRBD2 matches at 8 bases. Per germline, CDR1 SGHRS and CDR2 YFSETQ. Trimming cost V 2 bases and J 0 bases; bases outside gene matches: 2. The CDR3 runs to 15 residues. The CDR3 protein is CASSFTSGSTDTQYF. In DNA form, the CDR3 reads TGCGCCAGCAGCTTTACTAGCGGTAGCACAGATACGCAGTATTTT.

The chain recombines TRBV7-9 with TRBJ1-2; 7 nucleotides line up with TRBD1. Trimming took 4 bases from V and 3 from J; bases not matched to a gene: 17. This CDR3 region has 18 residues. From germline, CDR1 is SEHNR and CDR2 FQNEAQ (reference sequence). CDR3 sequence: CASSSNNPLDRLYYGYTF. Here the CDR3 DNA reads TGTGCCAGCAGCTCCAATAATCCCTTGGACAGGCTCTACTATGGCTACACCTTC.

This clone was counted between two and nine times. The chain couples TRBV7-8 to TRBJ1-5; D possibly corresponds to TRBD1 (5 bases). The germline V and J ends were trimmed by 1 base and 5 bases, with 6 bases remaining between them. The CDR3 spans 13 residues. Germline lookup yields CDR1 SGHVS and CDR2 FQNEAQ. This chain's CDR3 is CASSLGRDQPQHF. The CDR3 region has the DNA TGTGCCAGCAGCTTAGGCAGGGATCAGCCCCAGCATTTT.

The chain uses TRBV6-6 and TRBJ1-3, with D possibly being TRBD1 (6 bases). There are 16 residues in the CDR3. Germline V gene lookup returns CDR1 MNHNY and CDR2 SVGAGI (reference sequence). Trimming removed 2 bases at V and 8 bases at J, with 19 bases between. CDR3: CASSYLGAVVSDTIYF. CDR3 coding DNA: TGTGCCAGCAGTTACCTGGGGGCAGTGGTATCCGACACCATATATTTT.

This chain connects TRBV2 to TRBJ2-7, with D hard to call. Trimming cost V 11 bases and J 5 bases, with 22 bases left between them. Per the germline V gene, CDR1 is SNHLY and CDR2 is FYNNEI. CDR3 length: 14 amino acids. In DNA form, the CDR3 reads TGTGCCTCCACAACTACGGCCCTGATTAACGAGCAGTACGTC. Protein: CASTTTALINEQYV.

DNA for the CDR3: TGTGCCAGCAGCGATGCTAGGACAGGTGGAAACACCATATATTTT. Translation gives CASSDARTGGNTIYF. The chain joins TRBV5-4 to TRBJ1-3, with 7 bases identical to TRBD1. The CDR3 contains 15 residues. Looked up from germline, CDR1 is SGHNT and CDR2 is YYREEE (reference sequence). V was pared by 4 bases and J by 3 bases, with 7 bases of the junction left unmatched.

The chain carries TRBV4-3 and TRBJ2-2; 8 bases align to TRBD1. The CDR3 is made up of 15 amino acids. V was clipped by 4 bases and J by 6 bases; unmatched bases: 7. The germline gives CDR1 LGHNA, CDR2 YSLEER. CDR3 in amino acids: CASSRDRGPAGELFF. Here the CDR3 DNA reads TGCGCCAGCAGCCGCGACAGGGGCCCAGCCGGGGAGCTGTTTTTT.

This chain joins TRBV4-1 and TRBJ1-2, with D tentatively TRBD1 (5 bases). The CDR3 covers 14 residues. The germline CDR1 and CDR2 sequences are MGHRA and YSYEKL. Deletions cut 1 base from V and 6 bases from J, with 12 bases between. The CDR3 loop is CASSQGGEWNGYTF. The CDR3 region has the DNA TGCGCCAGCAGCCAAGGGGGGGAATGGAATGGCTACACCTTC.

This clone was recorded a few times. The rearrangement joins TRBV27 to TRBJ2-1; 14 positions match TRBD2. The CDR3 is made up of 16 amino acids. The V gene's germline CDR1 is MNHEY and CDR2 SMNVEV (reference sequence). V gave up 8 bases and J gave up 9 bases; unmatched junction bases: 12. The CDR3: CASGRSGTSGSPEQFF. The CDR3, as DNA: TGTGCCAGCGGTCGCTCCGGGACTAGCGGGAGCCCTGAGCAGTTCTTC.

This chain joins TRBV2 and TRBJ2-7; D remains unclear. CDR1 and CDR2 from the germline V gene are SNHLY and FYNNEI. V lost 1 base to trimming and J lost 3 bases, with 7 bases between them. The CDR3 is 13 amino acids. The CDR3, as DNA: TGTGCCAGCAGTGAAGAGCATGTCTACGAGCAGTACGTC. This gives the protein CASSEEHVYEQYV.

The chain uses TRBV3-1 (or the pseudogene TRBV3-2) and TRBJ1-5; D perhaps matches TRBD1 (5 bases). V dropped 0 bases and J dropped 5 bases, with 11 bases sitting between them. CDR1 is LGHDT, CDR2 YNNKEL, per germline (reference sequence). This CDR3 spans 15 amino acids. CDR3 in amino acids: CASSQDKGVHQPQHF. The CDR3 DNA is TGTGCCAGCAGCCAAGATAAAGGGGTGCATCAGCCCCAGCATTTT.

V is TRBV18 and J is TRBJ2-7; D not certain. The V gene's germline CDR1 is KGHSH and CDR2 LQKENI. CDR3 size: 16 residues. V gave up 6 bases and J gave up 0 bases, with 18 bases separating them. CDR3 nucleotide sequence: TGTGCCAGCTCTCGCCCAGGCAAGGCGAACTCCTACGAGCAGTACTTC. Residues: CASSRPGKANSYEQYF.

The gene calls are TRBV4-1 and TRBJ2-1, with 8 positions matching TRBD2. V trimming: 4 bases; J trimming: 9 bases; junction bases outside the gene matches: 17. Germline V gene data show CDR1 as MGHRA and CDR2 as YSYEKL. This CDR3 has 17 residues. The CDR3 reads CASSPFPAGTRKGEQFF. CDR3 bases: TGCGCCAGCAGCCCCTTTCCCGCCGGGACTAGGAAGGGTGAGCAGTTCTTC.

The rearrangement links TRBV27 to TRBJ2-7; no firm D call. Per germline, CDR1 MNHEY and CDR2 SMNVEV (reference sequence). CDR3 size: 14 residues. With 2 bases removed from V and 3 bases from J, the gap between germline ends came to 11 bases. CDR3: CASSLGGNGYEQYV. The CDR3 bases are TGTGCCAGCAGTTTAGGCGGAAATGGCTACGAGCAGTACGTC.

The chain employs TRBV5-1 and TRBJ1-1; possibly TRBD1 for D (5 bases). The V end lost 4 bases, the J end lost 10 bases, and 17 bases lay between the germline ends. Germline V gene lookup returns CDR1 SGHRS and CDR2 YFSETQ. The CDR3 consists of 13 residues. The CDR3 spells CASSEGTRGGAFF. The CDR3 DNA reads TGCGCCAGCAGCGAGGGGACCCGGGGAGGAGCTTTCTTT.

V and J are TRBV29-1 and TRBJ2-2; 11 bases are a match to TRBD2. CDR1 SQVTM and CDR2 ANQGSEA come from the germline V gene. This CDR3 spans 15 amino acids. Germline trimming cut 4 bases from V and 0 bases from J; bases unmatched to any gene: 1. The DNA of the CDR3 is TGCAGCGTTGGGGGACTAGCGGCGAACACCGGGGAGCTGTTTTTT. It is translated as CSVGGLAANTGELFF.

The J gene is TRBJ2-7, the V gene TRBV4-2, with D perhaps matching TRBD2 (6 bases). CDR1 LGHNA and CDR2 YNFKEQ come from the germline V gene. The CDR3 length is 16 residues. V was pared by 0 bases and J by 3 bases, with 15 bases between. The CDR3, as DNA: TGTGCCAGCAGCCAAGAAATGGGGGAGGTATACTACGAGCAGTACTTC. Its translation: CASSQEMGEVYYEQYF.